This T cell receptor beta chain was recovered during a study of cytomegalovirus exposure and HLA in healthy donors. Study-wide results and limits: Most subjects' HLA-A and HLA-B alleles were reportedly predicted from TCR beta sequences.

V lost 0 bases and J 0 bases, leaving 11 bases between the germline ends. Germline V gene lookup returns CDR1 LNHNV and CDR2 YYDKDF (reference sequence). This CDR3 is built from 17 residues. On this clone itself: Its antigen remains unidentified.

The PCR had 60 Vbeta and 13 Jbeta primers. Libraries were prepared by immunoSEQ multiplex PCR; TCRdb keeps only in-frame clonotypes and omits some of them. Of around 190,000 clones in the sample, 79% are singletons; the top ten hold around 1.6%. This clonotype was sampled from a woman in her late teens or twenties in good health and CMV-seronegative. Sequencing was carried out using PBMCs. The V and J genes are TRBV15 and TRBJ2-2; weak D call: TRBD1 (5 bases). DNA for the CDR3: TGTGCCACCAGCAGAGATAGGGTGACAGCGAACACCGGGGAGCTGTTTTTT. Amino acids: CATSRDRVTANTGELFF.